This T cell receptor beta chain is from a study of monozygotic twins with inflammatory bowel disease. TCRdb reprocessed the 5' RACE reads and stores each CDR3 protein as one record, lacking DNA. The table counts some 150,000 distinct CDR3 sequences; roughly 2.4% lies in the top ten. The V gene's germline CDR1 is SGHDT and CDR2 YYEEEE. The CDR3 length is 12 residues. The V call is TRBV5-6, the J call TRBJ2-1; TCRdb outputs TRBD1, but without DNA this stays unchecked. The clonotype was recovered from a human donor with ulcerative colitis or Crohn's disease, or a healthy co-twin of an affected twin (not recorded which). Sequenced input: blood. The CDR3 sequence is CASSLTGDEQFF.